The following is a T cell receptor beta chain sequence with its context. Unique molecular identifiers were built into the TCRbeta library. One entry per CDR3 protein results from TCRdb running MiXCR on the PCR reads. The table lists about 640,000 distinct CDR3 sequences, approximately 15% of them singletons. This record belongs to a study of T-cell reconstitution after alpha-beta-depleted transplantation in children. The CDR3 has 16 amino acids. With V trimmed by 3 bases and J by 3 bases, 6 bases remained unmatched. Germline V gene sequence: CDR1 SGHDN, CDR2 FVKESK. Source: PBMCs from the stem cell graft donor, taken from the stem cell graft. V usage is TRBV14 and J usage is TRBJ2-1; 9 bases match TRBD1. The TCR was taken from a human donor who donated a stem cell graft to a child with acute myeloid leukemia. The CDR3 loop is CASSQRDRVGYNEQFF. Written as DNA, the CDR3 is TGTGCCAGCAGCCAGAGGGACAGGGTTGGCTACAATGAGCAGTTCTTC.